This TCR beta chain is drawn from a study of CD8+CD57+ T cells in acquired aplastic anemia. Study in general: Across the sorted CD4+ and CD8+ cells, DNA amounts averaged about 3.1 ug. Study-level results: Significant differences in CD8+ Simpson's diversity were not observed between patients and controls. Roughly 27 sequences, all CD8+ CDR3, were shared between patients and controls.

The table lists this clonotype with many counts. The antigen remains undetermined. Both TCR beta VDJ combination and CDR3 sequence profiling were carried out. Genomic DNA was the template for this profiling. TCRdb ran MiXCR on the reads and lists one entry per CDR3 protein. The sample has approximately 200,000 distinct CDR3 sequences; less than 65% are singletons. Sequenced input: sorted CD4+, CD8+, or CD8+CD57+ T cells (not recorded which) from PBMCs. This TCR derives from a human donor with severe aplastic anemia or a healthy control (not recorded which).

The chain's CDR3 is CASSSRTGGYEQYF. The CDR3 coding sequence is TGTGCCAGCAGCTCTAGGACAGGGGGCTACGAGCAGTACTTC. The chain has TRBV9 and TRBJ2-7; TRBD1 matches at 10 bases. V was pared by 4 bases and J by 3 bases, with 4 bases of the junction left unmatched. The CDR3 extends over 14 amino acids. Germline CDR1 reads SGDLS; CDR2 reads YYNGEE.